A selection of T cell receptor beta chains follows, all from one sample in a study of T cell responses to AZD1222 COVID-19 vaccine. Clones were sequenced by immunoSEQ multiplex PCR, and TCRdb holds only the in-frame ones, with some missing. The repertoire holds 180,000 or so clones, around 94% seen once, with less than 3% in the top ten. Sequencing was performed on peripheral blood, taken on day 0 of AZD1222 vaccination. These receptors were taken from an adult in good health. The CDR3 runs from the conserved cysteine through the conserved F or W. Each record gives: V gene, CDR3 protein.

>TRBV4-1
CASSQPTGQGSYGYTF
>TRBV7-8
CASSLASSGGTQYF
>TRBV5-1
CASSLTLTDTQYF
>TRBV2
CASSESSGNTIYF
>TRBV7-9
CASSPYPGGYTF
>TRBV3-1/TRBV3-2
CASSQRQGAGYTF
>TRBV3-1/TRBV3-2
CASSPARGQGVNEQYF
>TRBV5-4
CASSPRTGYIQYF
>TRBV6-5
CASTPGGPSNQPQHF
>TRBV5-1
CASNPGAGYEQYF
>TRBV9
CASSVYGGTEAFF
>TRBV5-4
CASRTGQRTADGYTF
>TRBV4-1
CASGTQGYSNQPQHF
>TRBV11-2
CASSLRDRGYEQYF
>TRBV19
CASTLGTGANYGYTF
>TRBV28
CASSLPRRTGGTGELFF
>TRBV29-1
CSVDVTSRLAGGLLQETQYF
>TRBV6-1
CASSEQGGSYNSPLHF
>TRBV7-9
CASSLVGQFYNEQFF
>TRBV7-2
CASSLGVATNADTQYF
>TRBV19
CASSGINQVSQGGYTF
>TRBV9
CASSVGGAGNTIYF